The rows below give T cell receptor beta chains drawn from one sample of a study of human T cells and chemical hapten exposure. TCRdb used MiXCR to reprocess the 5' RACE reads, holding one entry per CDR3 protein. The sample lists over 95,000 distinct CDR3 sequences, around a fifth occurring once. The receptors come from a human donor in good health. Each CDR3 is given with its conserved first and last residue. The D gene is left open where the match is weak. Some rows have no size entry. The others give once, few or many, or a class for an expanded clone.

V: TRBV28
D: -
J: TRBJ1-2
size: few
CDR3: CASSLKGRYYGYTF
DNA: TGTGCCAGCAGTTTAAAAGGCAGATACTATGGCTACACCTTC

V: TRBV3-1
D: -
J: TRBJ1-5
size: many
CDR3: CASSQGAGTYNQPQHF
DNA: TGTGCCAGCAGCCAGGGAGCGGGGACATACAATCAGCCCCAGCATTTT

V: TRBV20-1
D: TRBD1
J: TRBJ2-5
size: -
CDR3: CSARVSDRGVEETQYF
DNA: TGCAGTGCTAGAGTCTCTGACAGGGGAGTTGAAGAGACCCAGTACTTC

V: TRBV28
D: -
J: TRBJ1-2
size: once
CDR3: CASQTTRYGYTF
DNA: TGTGCAAGCCAAACAACTCGGTATGGCTACACCTTC

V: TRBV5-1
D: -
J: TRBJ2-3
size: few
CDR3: CASSLDSTDHGDTQYF
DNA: TGCGCCAGCAGCTTGGATTCGACAGACCATGGAGATACGCAGTATTTT

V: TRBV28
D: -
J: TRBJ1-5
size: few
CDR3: CASSTYPRDIYLQHF
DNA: TGTGCCAGCAGTACTTATCCGCGTGACATTTACCTCCAGCATTTT

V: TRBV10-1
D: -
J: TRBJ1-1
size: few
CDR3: CASSGGLTEAFF
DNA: TGCGCCAGCAGCGGGGGCCTCACTGAAGCTTTCTTT

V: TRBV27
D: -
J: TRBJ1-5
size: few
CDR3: CASSPRFLTGGGQPQHF
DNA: TGTGCCAGCAGTCCCCGCTTCCTGACAGGCGGCGGTCAGCCCCAGCATTTT

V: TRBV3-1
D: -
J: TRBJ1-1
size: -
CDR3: CASSPWGTEAFF
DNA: TGTGCCAGCAGCCCCTGGGGCACTGAAGCTTTCTTT

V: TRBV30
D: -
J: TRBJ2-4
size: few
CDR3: CACNREGKNIQYF
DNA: TGTGCCTGTAACAGGGAGGGCAAAAACATTCAGTACTTC

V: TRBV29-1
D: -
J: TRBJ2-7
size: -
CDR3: CSVEDLVSYEQYF
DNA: TGCAGCGTTGAAGATCTGGTGTCCTACGAGCAGTACTTC

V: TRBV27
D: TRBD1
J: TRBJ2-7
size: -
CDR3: CASSYLTGTGGFEQYF
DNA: TGTGCCAGCAGCTACCTCACCGGGACAGGGGGATTTGAGCAGTACTTC

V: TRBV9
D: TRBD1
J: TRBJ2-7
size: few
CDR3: CASSPYRDRGYEQYF
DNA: TGTGCCAGCAGCCCCTACCGGGACAGGGGATACGAGCAGTACTTC